These T cell receptor beta chains were read from a single sample in a study of cytomegalovirus exposure and HLA in healthy donors. Only in-frame clones appear in the TCRdb table, and some are missing; sequencing was by immunoSEQ multiplex PCR. The sample yields about 140,000 clones, around nine tenths seen once. What was sequenced was PBMCs. These receptors were obtained from a man younger than 30 in good health and CMV-seropositive. The CDR3 runs from the conserved cysteine through the conserved F or W. The D gene is left open where the match is weak. The size of a clone is reported for some rows only, either as once, few or many, or as a class for expanded clones.

CASSLEGQGIGF	TGTGCCAGCAGCTTAGAGGGACAGGGAATTGGTTTT	TRBV11-2	TRBJ1-4	TRBD1	.
CASSIGPDYGEQYF	TGCGCCAGTAGTATCGGGCCTGACTATGGGGAGCAGTACTTC	TRBV5-1	TRBJ2-7	.	.
CASGPGTGLFGDEKLFF	TGTGCCAGCGGACCCGGGACAGGGCTATTCGGCGATGAAAAACTGTTTTTT	TRBV9	TRBJ1-4	TRBD1	few
CATSRETGDTQYF	TGTGCCACCAGCAGAGAAACAGGAGATACGCAGTATTTT	TRBV15	TRBJ2-3	.	.
CASSQDAGEAYNEQFF	TGTGCCAGCAGCCAAGATGCGGGAGAAGCCTACAATGAGCAGTTCTTC	TRBV4-2	TRBJ2-1	TRBD2	.
CAWARDRGLVDGYTF	TGTGCCTGGGCCCGGGACAGGGGGCTGGTCGATGGCTACACCTTC	TRBV30	TRBJ1-2	TRBD1	.
CASGPNQGAEGNTIYF	TGTGCCAGCGGACCCAATCAGGGGGCGGAAGGAAACACCATATATTTT	TRBV2	TRBJ1-3	TRBD1	.
CATMAGTEAFF	TGTGCCACCATGGCGGGTACTGAAGCTTTCTTT	TRBV27	TRBJ1-1	.	.
CASSSRVERTYGYTF	TGTGCCAGCAGCTCCAGGGTCGAACGGACCTATGGCTACACCTTC	TRBV7-8	TRBJ1-2	.	once
CATSRDLSNTEAFF	TGTGCCACCAGCAGAGATCTAAGCAACACTGAAGCTTTCTTT	TRBV15	TRBJ1-1	.	.
CASSFRGGEKLFF	TGTGCCAGCAGCTTCAGGGGCGGCGAAAAACTGTTTTTT	TRBV11-2	TRBJ1-4	.	.
CASSIVSGNYNEQFF	TGTGCCAGTAGTATCGTCAGCGGAAACTACAATGAGCAGTTCTTC	TRBV19	TRBJ2-1	.	.
CASSVVAEAEAFF	TGCGCCAGCAGTGTCGTTGCTGAGGCTGAAGCTTTCTTT	TRBV10-2	TRBJ1-1	.	.
CASSFTGGTEAFF	TGTGCCAGCAGTTTTACAGGGGGCACTGAAGCTTTCTTT	TRBV6-5	TRBJ1-1	TRBD1	once
CASSKWQEDGYTF	TGTGCCAGTAGTAAATGGCAGGAGGATGGCTACACCTTC	TRBV19	TRBJ1-2	.	.
CSAPSTSRTDTQYF	TGCAGCGCACCGTCGACTTCGCGCACAGATACGCAGTATTTT	TRBV29-1	TRBJ2-3	.	.
CASSLGLGVGNTIYF	TGTGCCAGCAGCTTGGGGTTAGGGGTCGGAAACACCATATATTTT	TRBV5-4	TRBJ1-3	.	.
CASSPGTSLGEQYF	TGTGCCAGCAGCCCCGGGACTAGCCTAGGCGAGCAGTACTTC	TRBV6-6	TRBJ2-7	TRBD2	once
CASSLPVEAGEQFF	TGTGCCAGCAGCTTGCCCGTAGAAGCGGGCGAGCAGTTCTTC	TRBV5-4	TRBJ2-1	.	.
CASSLYIGNEQFF	TGTGCCAGCAGTTTATATATCGGCAATGAGCAGTTCTTC	TRBV27	TRBJ2-1	.	.
CASSEGQAFSGNTIYF	TGTGCCAGCAGTGAGGGGCAGGCCTTCTCTGGAAACACCATATATTTT	TRBV6-1	TRBJ1-3	.	few
CASSPSQGARSYEQYF	TGTGCCAGCAGCCCCTCCCAGGGGGCGCGGTCCTACGAGCAGTACTTC	TRBV27	TRBJ2-7	TRBD1	.
CASSQETTSFEGELFF	TGTGCCAGCAGCCAAGAAACGACTAGCTTCGAAGGGGAGCTGTTTTTT	TRBV4-2	TRBJ2-2	TRBD2	.
CASSQGDHQETQYF	TGTGCCAGCAGCCAGGGGGACCATCAAGAGACCCAGTACTTC	TRBV9	TRBJ2-5	TRBD1	.
CSVLKAGDGTQYF	TGCAGCGTTCTAAAGGCAGGGGACGGAACCCAGTACTTC	TRBV29-1	TRBJ2-5	.	.
CASSVAGQGLSDTQYF	TGTGCCAGCAGCGTAGCAGGACAGGGGTTGTCGGATACGCAGTATTTT	TRBV9	TRBJ2-3	TRBD1	once
CASSLGGQSMNTEAFF	TGTGCCAGCAGCTTGGGGGGACAGAGCATGAACACTGAAGCTTTCTTT	TRBV5-4	TRBJ1-1	TRBD1	.
CASSESAGGRDTQYF	TGCGCCAGCAGTGAGTCGGCGGGGGGCCGAGATACGCAGTATTTT	TRBV10-1	TRBJ2-3	TRBD2	.
CASSESHSEAFF	TGCGCCAGCAGTGAGTCTCACTCTGAAGCTTTCTTT	TRBV10-1	TRBJ1-1	.	.
CASSEARYGYTF	TGTGCCAGCAGTGAAGCGAGGTATGGCTACACCTTC	TRBV6-1	TRBJ1-2	.	.
CASSSDIDNEQYF	TGTGCCAGCAGCTCCGACATCGACAACGAGCAGTACTTC	TRBV7-6	TRBJ2-7	.	many
CASSLGGGAYTTKQYF	TGTGCCAGCAGCTTGGGAGGTGGGGCATACACTACGAAGCAGTACTTC	TRBV5-4	TRBJ2-7	.	.
CASTDRYEQPQHF	TGTGCCAGCACGGACAGGTACGAACAGCCCCAGCATTTT	TRBV19	TRBJ1-5	TRBD1	.
CSVSEGDEKLFF	TGCAGCGTTAGTGAAGGGGATGAAAAACTGTTTTTT	TRBV29-1	TRBJ1-4	.	.
CASSLQGQTNQPQHF	TGTGCCAGCAGCTTGCAGGGACAAACCAATCAGCCCCAGCATTTT	TRBV5-4	TRBJ1-5	.	.